This T cell receptor (beta chain) was found in a study of Ad26.COV2.S vaccination and SARS-CoV-2 variants. Study overall: Dosing was one shot or two shots 56 days apart. General study points: Post-vaccination breadth of spike-specific CD8+ and CD4+ T cell responses was reportedly substantial. Comparable non-spike TCR breadth was observed in vaccine and placebo recipients. In TCR breadth and depth analyses, total T cell responses may have been underestimated.

Note on this clone: Its target is unknown.

Treatment meaning: around 19 received Ad26.COV2.S at low or high dose, single or two shots; five or six received placebo; per-sample allocation not given. Samples analyzed were those drawn on day 63 after the first vaccine or placebo injection. Trimming stripped 2 bases from V and 10 bases from J, with 15 bases between. Germline CDR1 is SNHLY and CDR2 is FYNNEI. This CDR3 has 15 residues. Repertoires were generated with immunoSEQ multiplex PCR, while TCRdb's copy carries only in-frame clones and drops some. The repertoire holds 350,000 to 450,000 clones, around 82% seen once, with 7.4% in the top ten.

The sequence was collected from a person between 18 and 59 years old who received the Ad26.COV2.S COVID-19 vaccine or a placebo. The sample here was peripheral blood, taken in a trial of Ad26.COV2.S vaccine versus placebo. The chain employs TRBV2 and TRBJ1-6, with D perhaps matching TRBD1 (5 bases). The CDR3 is CASSERVGGVSPLHF. In nucleotides, the CDR3 is TGTGCCAGCAGTGAACGGGTGGGGGGGGTCTCACCCCTCCACTTT. The full variable domain, in which reference TRBV2 and TRBJ1-6 provide the parts outside the CDR3, is EPEVTQTPSHQVTQMGQEVILRCVPISNHLYFYWYRQILGQKVEFLVSFYNNEISEKSEIFDDQFSVERPDGSNFTLKIRSTKLEDSAMYFCASSERVGGVSPLHFGNGTRLTVT.